What follows are 11 T cell receptor beta chains derived from one specimen sequenced in a study of blood T cell repertoires in COVID-19. Profiling relied on immunoSEQ multiplex PCR, and the TCRdb table lists in-frame clones only, not all of them. Among 150,000 to 200,000 clones listed, about 92% were seen once. Material: peripheral blood. The source is a man in his 60s with active or convalescent COVID-19.

This clone was counted between two and nine times. The chain couples TRBV5-1 to TRBJ2-1; 12 bases are a match to TRBD2. Germline V lookup: CDR1 SGHRS, CDR2 YFSETQ. The CDR3 sequence is 16 residues long. V dropped 0 bases and J dropped 7; count of bases not matched to a gene: 5. The CDR3 region has the DNA TGCGCCAGCAGCTTGGCTAGCGGGGGGGCAGGTAATGAGCAGTTCTTC. Translating gives CASSLASGGAGNEQFF.

V and J are TRBV29-1 and TRBJ2-2; possible D gene TRBD2, 6 bases. The CDR3 is made up of 14 amino acids. Germline values: CDR1 SQVTM, CDR2 ANQGSEA. Deletions cut 3 bases from V and 1 base from J, with 9 bases between. The CDR3 loop is CSVDAGMNTGELFF. CDR3 DNA: TGCAGCGTTGACGCGGGAATGAACACCGGGGAGCTGTTTTTT.

The chain has TRBV19 and TRBJ2-1, with a tentative D call TRBD2 (5 bases). The V end lost 6 bases, the J end lost 8 bases, and 14 bases lay between the germline ends. Looked up from germline, CDR1 is LNHDA and CDR2 is SQIVND (reference sequence). The CDR3 contains 13 residues. The CDR3 is CASRAGLGDEQFF. CDR3 sequence (DNA): TGTGCCAGTAGGGCCGGACTGGGCGATGAGCAGTTCTTC.

The rearrangement links TRBV19 to TRBJ2-1; 9 bases are shared with TRBD1. The CDR3 has 14 residues. Germline V gene lookup returns CDR1 LNHDA and CDR2 SQIVND (reference sequence). V was clipped by 5 bases and J by 5 bases; unmatched bases: 4. CDR3 sequence reads: CASSPGQGNNEQFF. DNA for the CDR3: TGTGCCAGTAGTCCGGGACAGGGAAACAATGAGCAGTTCTTC.

This clone turned up a few times. The rearrangement uses TRBV28 and TRBJ1-2, with D possibly matching TRBD1 (6 bases). Trimming pared 8 bases from V and 7 bases from J, leaving 11 bases between. The length of the CDR3 is 11 residues. From germline, CDR1 is MDHEN and CDR2 SYDVKM. This chain's CDR3 is CASSTGLGYTF. In DNA form, the CDR3 reads TGTGCCAGCTCGACAGGCCTTGGCTACACCTTC.

V gene TRBV7-8 combines with J gene TRBJ2-5, with a tentative D call TRBD2 (5 bases). Per the germline V gene, CDR1 is SGHVS and CDR2 is FQNEAQ. Trimming left V 5 bases short and J 7 bases short, with 14 bases between. The CDR3 has 13 residues. CDR3 protein: CASSPYGAGTQYF. CDR3 nucleotides: TGTGCCAGCAGCCCATATGGCGCGGGGACCCAGTACTTC.

V gene TRBV27 combines with J gene TRBJ1-4, with a weak D call TRBD1 (5 bases). The germline V gene encodes CDR1 MNHEY and CDR2 SMNVEV (reference sequence). V gave up 6 bases and J gave up 7 bases, with 15 bases separating them. This CDR3 is 14 amino acids long. In DNA, the CDR3 is TGTGCCAGCAGACCCGGGGGTTGGGGTGAAAAACTGTTTTTT. Protein: CASRPGGWGEKLFF.

The chain links TRBV2 to TRBJ1-2; TRBD1 agrees at 7 bases. This CDR3 has 14 amino acids. Germline lookup yields CDR1 SNHLY and CDR2 FYNNEI. V shed 5 bases and J 4 bases; nucleotides not matched to a gene: 7. CDR3: CASSPDRDRYGYTF. The CDR3 DNA follows: TGTGCCAGCAGTCCTGACAGGGACCGCTATGGCTACACCTTC.

The J gene is TRBJ2-2, the V gene TRBV10-3; 11 bases are shared with TRBD2. The germline V gene has CDR1 ENHRY and CDR2 SYGVKD. There are 17 residues in the CDR3. Trimming at V came to 3 bases and at J to 2 bases, leaving 5 bases not matched to a gene. The CDR3, as DNA: TGTGCCATCAGTGAATTGACTAGCGGGATTAACACCGGGGAGCTGTTTTTT. It specifies CAISELTSGINTGELFF.

The rearrangement uses TRBV19 and TRBJ1-5; 9 positions agree with TRBD1. The CDR3 has 17 amino acids. V shed 9 bases and J 0 bases; nucleotides not matched to a gene: 12. Per germline, CDR1 LNHDA and CDR2 SQIVND (reference sequence). In DNA form, the CDR3 reads TGTGCCAGCTCTCCAGGACAGGGGAAGGATAGCAATCAGCCCCAGCATTTT. Amino acids: CASSPGQGKDSNQPQHF.

The rearrangement links TRBV7-2 to TRBJ1-2; no definite D call. The germline CDR1 and CDR2 sequences are SGHTA and FQGNSA. The CDR3 is 15 amino acids. V lost 2 bases to trimming and J lost 4 bases, with 14 bases between them. CDR3 sequence: CASSLIRVHPYGYTF. The CDR3 nucleotides are TGTGCCAGCAGCTTAATCCGGGTACATCCCTATGGCTACACCTTC.